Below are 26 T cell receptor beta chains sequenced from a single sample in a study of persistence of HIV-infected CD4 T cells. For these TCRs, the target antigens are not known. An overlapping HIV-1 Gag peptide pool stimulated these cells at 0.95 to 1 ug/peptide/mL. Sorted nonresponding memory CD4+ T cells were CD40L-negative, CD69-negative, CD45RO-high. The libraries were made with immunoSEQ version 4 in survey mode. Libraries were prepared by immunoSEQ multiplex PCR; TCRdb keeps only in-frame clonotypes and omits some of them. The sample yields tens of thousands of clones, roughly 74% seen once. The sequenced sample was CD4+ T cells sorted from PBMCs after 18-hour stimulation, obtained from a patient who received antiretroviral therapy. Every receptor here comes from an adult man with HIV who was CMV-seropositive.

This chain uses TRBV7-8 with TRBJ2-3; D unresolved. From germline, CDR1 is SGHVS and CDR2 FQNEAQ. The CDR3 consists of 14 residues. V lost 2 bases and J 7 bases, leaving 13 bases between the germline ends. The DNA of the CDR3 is TGTGCCAGCAGCTTACAGGCAATGGTTAATACGCAGTATTTT. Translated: CASSLQAMVNTQYF. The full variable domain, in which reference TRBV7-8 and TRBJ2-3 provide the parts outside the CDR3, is GAGVSQSPRYKVAKRGQDVALRCDPISGHVSLFWYQQALGQGPEFLTYFQNEAQLDKSGLPSDRFFAERPEGSVSTLKIQRTQQEDSAVYLCASSLQAMVNTQYFGPGTRLTVL.

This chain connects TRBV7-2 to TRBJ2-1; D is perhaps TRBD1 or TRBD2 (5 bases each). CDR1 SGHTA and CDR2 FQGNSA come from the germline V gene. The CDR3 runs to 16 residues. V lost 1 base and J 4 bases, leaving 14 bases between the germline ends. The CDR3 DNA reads TGTGCCAGCAGCTTAGGGGGGTGGACACTGTACAATGAGCAGTTCTTC. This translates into CASSLGGWTLYNEQFF.

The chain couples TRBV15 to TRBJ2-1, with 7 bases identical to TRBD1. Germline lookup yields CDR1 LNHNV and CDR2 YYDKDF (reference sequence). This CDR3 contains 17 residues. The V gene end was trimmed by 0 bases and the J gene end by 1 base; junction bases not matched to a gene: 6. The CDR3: CATSRDPGQTSYNEQFF. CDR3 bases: TGTGCCACCAGCAGAGATCCGGGACAGACTTCCTACAATGAGCAGTTCTTC.

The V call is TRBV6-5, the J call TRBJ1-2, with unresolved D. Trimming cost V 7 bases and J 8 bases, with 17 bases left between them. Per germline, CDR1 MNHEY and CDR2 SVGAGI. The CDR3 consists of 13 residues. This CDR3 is CASTRSRYSGYTF. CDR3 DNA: TGTGCCAGCACCAGATCCCGGTACTCGGGCTACACCTTC.

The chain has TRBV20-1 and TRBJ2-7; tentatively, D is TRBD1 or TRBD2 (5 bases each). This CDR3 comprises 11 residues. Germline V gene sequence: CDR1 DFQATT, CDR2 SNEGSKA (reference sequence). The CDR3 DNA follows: TGCGCGGGTGGGGGTGGCTACGAGCAGTACTTC. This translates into CAGGGGYEQYF.

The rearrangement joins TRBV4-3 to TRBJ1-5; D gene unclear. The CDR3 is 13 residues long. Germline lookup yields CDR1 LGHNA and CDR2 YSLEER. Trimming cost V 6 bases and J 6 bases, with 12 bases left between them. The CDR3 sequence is CASSQDFAQPQHF. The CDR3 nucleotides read TGCGCCAGCAGTCAGGATTTTGCTCAGCCCCAGCATTTT.

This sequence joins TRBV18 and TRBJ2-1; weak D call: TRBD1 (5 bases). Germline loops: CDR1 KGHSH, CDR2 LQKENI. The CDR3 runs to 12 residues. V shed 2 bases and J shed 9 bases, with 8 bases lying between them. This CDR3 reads CASSPSRVEQFF. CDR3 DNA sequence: TGTGCCAGCTCACCAAGCAGGGTTGAGCAGTTCTTC.

DNA for the CDR3: TGTGCCAGCAGCTCCACTGGGGGAGCTGGAAACACCATATATTTT. Translating it yields CASSSTGGAGNTIYF. The chain links TRBV7-2 to TRBJ1-3; tentatively, D is TRBD1 (5 bases). This CDR3 region has 15 residues. V was cut by 4 bases and J by 2 bases, with 12 bases left in between. Germline V gene sequence: CDR1 SGHTA, CDR2 FQGNSA. The entire variable domain, with the rest obtained from reference TRBV7-2 and TRBJ1-3, is as follows: GAGVSQSPSNKVTEKGKDVELRCDPISGHTALYWYRQSLGQGLEFLIYFQGNSAPDKSGLPSDRFSAERTGGSVSTLTIQRTQQEDSAVYLCASSSTGGAGNTIYFGEGSWLTVV.

The CDR3 sequence: CASSDADSGNTGELFF. The CDR3 DNA follows: TGTGCCAGCAGTGACGCCGATAGCGGCAACACCGGGGAGCTGTTTTTT. The V gene is TRBV6-4, the J gene TRBJ2-2; maybe TRBD2 (6 bases). The CDR3 totals 16 residues. Germline CDR1 MRHNA, CDR2 SNTAGT. Trimming shortened V by 2 bases and J by 2 bases, and 12 bases separated the two germline ends.

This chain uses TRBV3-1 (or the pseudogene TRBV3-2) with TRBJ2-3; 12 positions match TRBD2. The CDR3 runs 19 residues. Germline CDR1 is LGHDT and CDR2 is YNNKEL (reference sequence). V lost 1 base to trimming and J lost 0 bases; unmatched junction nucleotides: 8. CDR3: CASSQVKLAGGQSTDTQYF. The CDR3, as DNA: TGTGCCAGCAGCCAAGTAAAACTAGCGGGGGGCCAAAGCACAGATACGCAGTATTTT.

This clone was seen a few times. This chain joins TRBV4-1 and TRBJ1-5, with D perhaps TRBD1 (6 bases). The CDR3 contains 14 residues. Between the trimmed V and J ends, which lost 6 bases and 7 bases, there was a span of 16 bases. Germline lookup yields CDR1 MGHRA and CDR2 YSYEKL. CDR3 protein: CASSPNRVEQPQHF. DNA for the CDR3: TGCGCCAGCAGTCCCAACAGGGTGGAGCAGCCCCAGCATTTT.

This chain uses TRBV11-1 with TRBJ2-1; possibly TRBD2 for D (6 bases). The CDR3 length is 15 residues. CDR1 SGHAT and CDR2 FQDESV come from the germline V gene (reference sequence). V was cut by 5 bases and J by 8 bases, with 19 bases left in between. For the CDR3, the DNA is TGTGCCAGCAGCCCCCACCCGACTAGGACCCATGAGCAGTTCTTC. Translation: CASSPHPTRTHEQFF.

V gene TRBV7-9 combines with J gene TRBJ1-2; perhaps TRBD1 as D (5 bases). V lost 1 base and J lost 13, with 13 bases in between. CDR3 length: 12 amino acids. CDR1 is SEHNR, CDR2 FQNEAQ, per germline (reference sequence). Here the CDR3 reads CASSLGEQGRTF. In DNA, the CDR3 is TGTGCCAGCAGCTTAGGGGAGCAGGGACGCACCTTC.

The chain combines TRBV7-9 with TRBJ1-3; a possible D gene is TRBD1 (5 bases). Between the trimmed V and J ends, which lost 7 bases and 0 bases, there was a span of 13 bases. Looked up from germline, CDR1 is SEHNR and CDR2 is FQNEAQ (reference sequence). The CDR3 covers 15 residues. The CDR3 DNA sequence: TGTGCCAGCAACCGGGACGGAAACTCTGGAAACACCATATATTTT. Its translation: CASNRDGNSGNTIYF.

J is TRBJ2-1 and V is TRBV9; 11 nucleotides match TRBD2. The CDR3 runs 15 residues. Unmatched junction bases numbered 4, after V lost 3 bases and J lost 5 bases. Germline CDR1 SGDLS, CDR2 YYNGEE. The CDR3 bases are TGTGCCAGCAGCGGGAATAGCGGGGGGGACAATGAGCAGTTCTTC. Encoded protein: CASSGNSGGDNEQFF.

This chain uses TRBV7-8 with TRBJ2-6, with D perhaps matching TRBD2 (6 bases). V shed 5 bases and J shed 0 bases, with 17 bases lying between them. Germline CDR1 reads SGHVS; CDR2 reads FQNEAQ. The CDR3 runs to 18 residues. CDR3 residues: CASSDQLAGYSGANVLTF. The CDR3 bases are TGTGCCAGCAGCGATCAACTCGCGGGGTACTCTGGGGCCAACGTCCTGACTTTC.

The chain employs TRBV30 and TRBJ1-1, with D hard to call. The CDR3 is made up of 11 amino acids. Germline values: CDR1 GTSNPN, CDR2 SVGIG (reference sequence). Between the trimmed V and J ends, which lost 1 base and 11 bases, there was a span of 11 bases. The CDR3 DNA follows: TGTGCCTGGAGTGGAGTGAGCGTTGCTTTCTTT. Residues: CAWSGVSVAFF.

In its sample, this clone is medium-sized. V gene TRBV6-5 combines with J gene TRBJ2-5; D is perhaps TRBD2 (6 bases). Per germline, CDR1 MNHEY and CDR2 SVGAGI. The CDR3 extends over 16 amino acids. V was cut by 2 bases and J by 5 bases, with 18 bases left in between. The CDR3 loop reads CASSYGGAGRAETQYF. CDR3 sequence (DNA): TGTGCCAGCAGTTACGGAGGGGCCGGAAGGGCGGAGACCCAGTACTTC.

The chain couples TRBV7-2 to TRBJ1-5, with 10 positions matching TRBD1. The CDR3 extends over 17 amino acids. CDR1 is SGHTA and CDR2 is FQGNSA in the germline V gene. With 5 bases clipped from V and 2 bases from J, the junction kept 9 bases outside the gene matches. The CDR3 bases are TGTGCCAGCAGCGATCAGGGACAGGGGTTCGGCAATCAGCCCCAGCATTTT. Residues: CASSDQGQGFGNQPQHF.

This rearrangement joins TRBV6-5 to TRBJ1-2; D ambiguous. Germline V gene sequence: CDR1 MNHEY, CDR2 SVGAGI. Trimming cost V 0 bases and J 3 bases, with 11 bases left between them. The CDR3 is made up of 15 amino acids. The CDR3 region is CASSYSLIEYYGYTF. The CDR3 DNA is TGTGCCAGCAGTTACTCTTTAATTGAGTACTATGGCTACACCTTC.

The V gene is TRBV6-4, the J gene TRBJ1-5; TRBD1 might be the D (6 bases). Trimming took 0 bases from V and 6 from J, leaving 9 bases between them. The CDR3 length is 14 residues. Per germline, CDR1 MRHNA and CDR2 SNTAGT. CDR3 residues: CASSDSAGAQPQHF. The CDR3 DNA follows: TGTGCCAGCAGTGACTCGGCAGGGGCTCAGCCCCAGCATTTT.

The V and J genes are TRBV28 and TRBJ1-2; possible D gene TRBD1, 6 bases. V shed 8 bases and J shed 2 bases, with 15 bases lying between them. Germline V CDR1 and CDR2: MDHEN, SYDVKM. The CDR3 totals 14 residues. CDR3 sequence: CASRGGSYNYGYTF. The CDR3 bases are TGTGCCAGCCGAGGGGGGTCGTACAACTATGGCTACACCTTC.

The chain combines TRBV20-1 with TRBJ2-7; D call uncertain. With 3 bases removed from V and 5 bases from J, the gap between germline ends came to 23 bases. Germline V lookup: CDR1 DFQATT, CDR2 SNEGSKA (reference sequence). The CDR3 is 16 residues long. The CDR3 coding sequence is TGCAGTGCTAGTAATGATGTCGCAAGGCCGGAGCACGAGCAGTACTTC. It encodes CSASNDVARPEHEQYF.

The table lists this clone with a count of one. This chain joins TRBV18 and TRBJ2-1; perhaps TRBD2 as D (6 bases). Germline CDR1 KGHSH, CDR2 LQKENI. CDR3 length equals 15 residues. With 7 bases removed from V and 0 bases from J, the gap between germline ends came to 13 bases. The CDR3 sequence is CASFSSGYSYNEQFF. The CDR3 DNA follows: TGTGCCAGCTTCAGTAGCGGATACTCCTACAATGAGCAGTTCTTC.

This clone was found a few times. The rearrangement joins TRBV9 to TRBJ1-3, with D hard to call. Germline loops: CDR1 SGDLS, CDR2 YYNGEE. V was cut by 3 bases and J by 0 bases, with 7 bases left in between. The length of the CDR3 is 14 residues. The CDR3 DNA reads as TGTGCCAGCAGCGGACAAGACTCTGGAAACACCATATATTTT. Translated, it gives CASSGQDSGNTIYF.

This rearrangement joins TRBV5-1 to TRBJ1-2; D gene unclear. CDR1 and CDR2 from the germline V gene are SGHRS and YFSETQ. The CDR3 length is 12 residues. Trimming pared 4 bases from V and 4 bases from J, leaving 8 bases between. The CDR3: CASSPDTYGYTF. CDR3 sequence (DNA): TGCGCCAGCAGCCCTGACACCTATGGCTACACCTTC.